The rows below give T cell receptor beta chains drawn from one sample of a study of blood T cell repertoires in COVID-19. The protocol was immunoSEQ multiplex PCR, while the TCRdb copy is restricted to in-frame clones and leaves out a portion. The data show under 85,000 clones, less than 90% seen once. Material: peripheral blood. Receptor source: a man in his 60s with active or convalescent COVID-19. Each CDR3 is given with its conserved first and last residue. The D gene is left open where the match is weak. Some rows have no size entry. The others give once, few or many, or a class for an expanded clone.

j_call,v_call,clone_size,d_call,cdr3_nt,cdr3_aa
TRBJ2-7,TRBV6-5,large,TRBD2,TGTGCCAGCAGTAGCGGGGGGCTCGACGAGCAGTACTTC,CASSSGGLDEQYF
TRBJ1-2,TRBV4-1,once,TRBD1,TGCGCCAGCAGCCTCTATTCACGGACAGGGAACTATGGCTACACCTTC,CASSLYSRTGNYGYTF
TRBJ2-2,TRBV7-3,NA,TRBD1,TGTGCCAGCAGCTCCTCAGGGGGTCTGGACGGGGAGCTGTTTTTT,CASSSSGGLDGELFF
TRBJ2-1,TRBV18,NA,NA,TGTGCCAGCTCACCGGGACTTGGATCCAATGAGCAGTTCTTC,CASSPGLGSNEQFF
TRBJ1-5,TRBV7-2,few,NA,TGTGCCAGCAGCTTAGATCTAGGGGTTGCCCAGCATTTT,CASSLDLGVAQHF
TRBJ2-1,TRBV6-5,NA,NA,TGTGCCAGCGGGGAGCGCAATGAGCAGTTCTTC,CASGERNEQFF
TRBJ1-5,TRBV15,NA,NA,TGTGCCACCAGCAAGGGGAACAATCAGCCCCAGCATTTT,CATSKGNNQPQHF
TRBJ1-1,TRBV4-3,NA,NA,TGCGCCAGCAGCCAAGGTGCAGGGCTGGGTGAAGCTTTCTTT,CASSQGAGLGEAFF
TRBJ2-1,TRBV27,NA,TRBD2,TGTGCCAGCAGCCCCTTAACTAGCGGGGGAGGGAATGAGCAGTTCTTC,CASSPLTSGGGNEQFF
TRBJ2-7,TRBV5-1,once,TRBD1,TGCGCCAGCCGACGACAGGGGAACGGCCCCTACGAGCAGTACTTC,CASRRQGNGPYEQYF
TRBJ2-2,TRBV7-2,NA,NA,TGTGCCAGCAGCCTTTGGGGACAGAACACCGGGGAGCTGTTTTTT,CASSLWGQNTGELFF
TRBJ2-5,TRBV27,NA,TRBD2,TGTGCCAGCAGTGGCGGACTAGCGGGGGGTTGGGAGACCCAGTACTTC,CASSGGLAGGWETQYF
TRBJ1-3,TRBV11-2,NA,TRBD1,TGTGCCAGCAGCTCCCGGACAGGAAGGGGCTCTGGAAACACCATATATTTT,CASSSRTGRGSGNTIYF
TRBJ2-2,TRBV5-1,few,TRBD2,TGCGCCAGCAGCCTCCGACTAGCGGGGGGTTACACCGGGGAGCTGTTTTTT,CASSLRLAGGYTGELFF
TRBJ1-4,TRBV19,NA,TRBD1,TGTGCCAGTAGTGACCTGACAGGGATGGCCGGAAAACTGTTTTTT,CASSDLTGMAGKLFF
TRBJ2-1,TRBV6-6,NA,NA,TGTGCCAGCGCGGAGGGGGAGCAGTTCTTC,CASAEGEQFF
TRBJ1-2,TRBV6-5,once,TRBD1,TGTGCCAGCAGTTACTCCGGGACAGGTTCCTATGGCTACACCTTC,CASSYSGTGSYGYTF
TRBJ2-5,TRBV2,NA,NA,TGTGCCAGCAGACCCCAGGGAGGAGAAGAGACCCAGTACTTC,CASRPQGGEETQYF
TRBJ2-3,TRBV3-1/TRBV3-2,NA,NA,TGTGCCAGCAGCCAAGTAGAAGATACGCAGTATTTT,CASSQVEDTQYF
TRBJ1-2,TRBV6-2/TRBV6-3,NA,NA,TGTGCCAGCAGTTACGGGCCCGCCGGTAACTATGGCTACACCTTC,CASSYGPAGNYGYTF
TRBJ2-1,TRBV6-5,NA,TRBD2,TGTGCCAGCAGTTACAGTAGTAGCGGGGTTTACGAGCAGTTCTTC,CASSYSSSGVYEQFF
TRBJ1-2,TRBV12-3/TRBV12-4,NA,NA,TGTGCCAGCAGTTTAGCAGGGGGCTATGGCTACACCTTC,CASSLAGGYGYTF
TRBJ1-1,TRBV19,NA,TRBD1,TGTGCCAGTAGTATTCAGGGGGTGAGCACTGAAGCTTTCTTT,CASSIQGVSTEAFF
TRBJ1-2,TRBV30,once,TRBD1,TGTGCCTGGAGTGGGACAGGGGGCGCGAATGGCTACACCTTC,CAWSGTGGANGYTF
TRBJ1-1,TRBV7-9,once,NA,TGTGCCAGCAGCCCAACAGGTGAAGCTTTCTTT,CASSPTGEAFF
TRBJ2-2,TRBV5-1,NA,TRBD1,TGCGCCAGCAGCCGGGTTGGACAGGGATTTACCGGGGAGCTGTTTTTT,CASSRVGQGFTGELFF
TRBJ2-3,TRBV27,NA,TRBD1,TGTGCCAGCAGTTCTGACAGGGGCCCGAGCACAGATACGCAGTATTTT,CASSSDRGPSTDTQYF